This TCR beta chain is drawn from a study of blood T cell repertoires in COVID-19. Study-wide background: The United States, Italy and Spain supplied acute and convalescent COVID-19 samples. Sources were T cells, B-cell-depleted T cells, or PBMCs; the material itself was cDNA or gDNA.

The germline gives CDR1 SGHTA, CDR2 FQGNSA. This CDR3 region has 16 residues. The J segment lost 5 bases and the V segment lost 5 bases, leaving 14 bases of the junction unmatched. Assay used: immunoSEQ multiplex PCR; TCRdb lists only in-frame clones, some missing. Among some 300,000 clones listed, around 88% were seen once. This clone occurred once. This receptor was identified in a woman aged 25 to 39 who had recovered from COVID-19. The chain joins TRBV7-2 to TRBJ1-1, with 7 bases aligning to TRBD1. What was sequenced was peripheral blood. The CDR3 DNA is TGTGCCAGCAGCCGCCAGTCAACAGGGGAGTGGACTGAAGCTTTCTTT. Translating it yields CASSRQSTGEWTEAFF.